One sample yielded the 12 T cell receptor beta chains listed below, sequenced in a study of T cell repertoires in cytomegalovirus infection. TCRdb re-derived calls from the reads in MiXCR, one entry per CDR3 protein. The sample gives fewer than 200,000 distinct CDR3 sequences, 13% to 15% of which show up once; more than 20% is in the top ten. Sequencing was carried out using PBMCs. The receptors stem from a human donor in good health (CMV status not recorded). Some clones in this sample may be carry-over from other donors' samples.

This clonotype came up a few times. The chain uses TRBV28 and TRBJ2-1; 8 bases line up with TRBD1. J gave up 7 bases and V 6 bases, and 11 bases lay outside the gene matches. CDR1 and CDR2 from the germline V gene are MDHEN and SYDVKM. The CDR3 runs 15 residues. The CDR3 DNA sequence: TGTGCCAGCAGCGAGGACAGGGCCTTTAGGAATGAGCAGTTCTTC. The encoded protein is CASSEDRAFRNEQFF.

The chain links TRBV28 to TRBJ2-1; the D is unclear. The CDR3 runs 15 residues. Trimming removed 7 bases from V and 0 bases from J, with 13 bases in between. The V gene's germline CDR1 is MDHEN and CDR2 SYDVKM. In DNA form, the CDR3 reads TGTGCCAGCACCAGCAGAACTCTCTCCTACAATGAGCAGTTCTTC. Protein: CASTSRTLSYNEQFF.

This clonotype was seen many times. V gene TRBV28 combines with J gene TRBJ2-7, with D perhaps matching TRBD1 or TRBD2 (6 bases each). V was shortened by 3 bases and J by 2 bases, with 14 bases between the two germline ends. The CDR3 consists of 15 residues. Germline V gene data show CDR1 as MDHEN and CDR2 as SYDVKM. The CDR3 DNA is TGTGCCAGCAGTTTGGGGGGCAGATCGGCCTACGAGCAGTACGTC. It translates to CASSLGGRSAYEQYV.

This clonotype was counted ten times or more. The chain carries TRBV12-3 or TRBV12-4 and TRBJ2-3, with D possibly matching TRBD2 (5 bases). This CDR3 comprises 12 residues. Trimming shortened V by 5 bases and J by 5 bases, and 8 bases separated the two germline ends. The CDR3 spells CASSRGRDTQYF. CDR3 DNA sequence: TGTGCCAGCAGTCGGGGTAGAGATACGCAGTATTTT.

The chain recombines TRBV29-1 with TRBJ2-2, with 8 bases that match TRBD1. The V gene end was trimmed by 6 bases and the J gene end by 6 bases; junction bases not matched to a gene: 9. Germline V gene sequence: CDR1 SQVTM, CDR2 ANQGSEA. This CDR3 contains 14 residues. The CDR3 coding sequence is TGCAGCGTCATTCGACAGGGGAGACCCGGGGAGCTGTTTTTT. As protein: CSVIRQGRPGELFF.

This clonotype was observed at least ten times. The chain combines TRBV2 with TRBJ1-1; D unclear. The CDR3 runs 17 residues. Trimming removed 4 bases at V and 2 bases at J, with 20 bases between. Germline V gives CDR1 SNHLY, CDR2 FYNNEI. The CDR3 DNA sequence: TGTGCCAGCAGTGCCCGCGGGCGGCAGGTTGGAAACACTGAAGCTTTCTTT. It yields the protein CASSARGRQVGNTEAFF.

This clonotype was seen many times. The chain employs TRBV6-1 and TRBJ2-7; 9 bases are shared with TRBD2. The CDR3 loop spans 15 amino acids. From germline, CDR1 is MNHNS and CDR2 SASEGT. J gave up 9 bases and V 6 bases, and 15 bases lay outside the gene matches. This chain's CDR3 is CASSLPAAGLALQYF. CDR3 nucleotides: TGTGCCAGCAGCCTGCCGGCCGCGGGACTAGCCCTGCAGTACTTC.

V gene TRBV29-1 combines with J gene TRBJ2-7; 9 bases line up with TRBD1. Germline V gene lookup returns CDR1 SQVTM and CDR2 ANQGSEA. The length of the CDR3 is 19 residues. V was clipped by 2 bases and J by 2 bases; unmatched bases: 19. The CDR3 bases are TGCAGCGTTGAAAAGAGGACAGGGGCTAAGGAGGGGAGCCCCTACGAGCAGTACTTC. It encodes CSVEKRTGAKEGSPYEQYF.

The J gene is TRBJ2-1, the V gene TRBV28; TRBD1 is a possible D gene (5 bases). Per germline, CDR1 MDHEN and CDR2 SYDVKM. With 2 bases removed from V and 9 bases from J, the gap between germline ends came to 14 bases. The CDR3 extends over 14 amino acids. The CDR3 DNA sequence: TGTGCCAGCAGTTTAGAGTCCCTAGGGGCTGAGCAGTTCTTC. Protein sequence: CASSLESLGAEQFF.

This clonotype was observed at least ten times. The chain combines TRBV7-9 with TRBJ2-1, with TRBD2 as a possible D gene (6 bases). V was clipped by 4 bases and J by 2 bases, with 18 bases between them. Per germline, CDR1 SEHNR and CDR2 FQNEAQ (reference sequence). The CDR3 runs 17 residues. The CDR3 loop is CASSWPTVGEAYNEQFF. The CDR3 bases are TGTGCCAGCAGCTGGCCCACAGTGGGGGAGGCCTACAATGAGCAGTTCTTC. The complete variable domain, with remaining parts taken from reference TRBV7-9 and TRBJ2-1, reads DTGVSQNPRHKITKRGQNVTFRCDPISEHNRLYWYRQTLGQGPEFLTYFQNEAQLEKSRLLSDRFSAERPKGSFSTLEIQRTEQGDSAMYLCASSWPTVGEAYNEQFFGPGTRLTVL.

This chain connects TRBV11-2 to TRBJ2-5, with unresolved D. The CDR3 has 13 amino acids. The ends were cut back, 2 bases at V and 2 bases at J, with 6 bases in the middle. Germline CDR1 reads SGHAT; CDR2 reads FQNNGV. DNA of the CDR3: TGTGCCAGCAGCTTAAACACGCAAGAGACCCAGTACTTC. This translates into CASSLNTQETQYF.

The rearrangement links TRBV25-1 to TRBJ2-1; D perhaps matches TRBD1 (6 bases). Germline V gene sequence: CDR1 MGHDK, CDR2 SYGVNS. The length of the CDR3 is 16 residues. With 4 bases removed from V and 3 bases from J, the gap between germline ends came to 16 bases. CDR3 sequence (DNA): TGTGCCAGCAGTGCCGAGACAGGAGTATTCTACAATGAGCAGTTCTTC. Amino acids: CASSAETGVFYNEQFF.